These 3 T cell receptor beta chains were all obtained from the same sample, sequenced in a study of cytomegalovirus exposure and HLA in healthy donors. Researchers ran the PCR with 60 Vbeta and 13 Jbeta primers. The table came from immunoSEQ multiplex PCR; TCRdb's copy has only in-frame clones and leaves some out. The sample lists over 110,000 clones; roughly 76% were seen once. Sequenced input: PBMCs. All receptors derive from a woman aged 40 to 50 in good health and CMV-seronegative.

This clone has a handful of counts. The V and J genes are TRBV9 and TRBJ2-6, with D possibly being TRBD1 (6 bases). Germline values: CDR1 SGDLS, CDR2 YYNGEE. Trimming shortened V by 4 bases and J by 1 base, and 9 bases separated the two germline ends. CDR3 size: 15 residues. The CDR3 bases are TGTGCCAGCAGCTCCACAGGGTCTGGGGCCAACGTCCTGACTTTC. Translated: CASSSTGSGANVLTF.

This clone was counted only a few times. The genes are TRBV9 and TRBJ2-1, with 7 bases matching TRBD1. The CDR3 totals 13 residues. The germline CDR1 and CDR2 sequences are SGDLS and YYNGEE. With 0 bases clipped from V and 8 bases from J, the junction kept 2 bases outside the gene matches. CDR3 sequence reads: CASSVGQGDEQFF. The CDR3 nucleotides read TGTGCCAGCAGCGTAGGACAGGGCGATGAGCAGTTCTTC.

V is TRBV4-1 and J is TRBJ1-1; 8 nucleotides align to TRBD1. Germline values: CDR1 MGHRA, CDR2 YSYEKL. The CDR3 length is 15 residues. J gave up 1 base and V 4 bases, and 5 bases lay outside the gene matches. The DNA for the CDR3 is TGCGCCAGCAGCCTAGGAGGACAGGGGAACACTGAAGCTTTCTTT. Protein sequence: CASSLGGQGNTEAFF.